The T cell receptor beta chain described here comes from a study of T cells in Graves' hyperthyroidism and ophthalmopathy. Researchers took RNA transcripts and amplified the TCR beta CDR3 regions from them. An initial round of RT-PCR targeting the TCR CDR3 relied on the HTBI primer set. TCRdb reanalysed the multiplex PCR reads using MiXCR and keeps one entry per CDR3 protein. This table holds about 400,000 distinct CDR3 sequences, around a sixth found once. This clonotype was observed a few times. Trimming cost V 0 bases and J 3 bases; bases outside gene matches: 7. Per germline, CDR1 SGHRS and CDR2 YFSETQ. The CDR3 runs to 16 residues.

The source of this sequence is a woman between 18 and 29 years old with Graves' hyperthyroidism. The chain is built from TRBV5-1 and TRBJ2-7; 9 bases align to TRBD1. The sequenced material came from blood. CDR3 coding DNA: TGCGCCAGCAGCTTGGGGCCTCCGGGACAGGGCTACGAGCAGTACTTC. Amino acids: CASSLGPPGQGYEQYF.